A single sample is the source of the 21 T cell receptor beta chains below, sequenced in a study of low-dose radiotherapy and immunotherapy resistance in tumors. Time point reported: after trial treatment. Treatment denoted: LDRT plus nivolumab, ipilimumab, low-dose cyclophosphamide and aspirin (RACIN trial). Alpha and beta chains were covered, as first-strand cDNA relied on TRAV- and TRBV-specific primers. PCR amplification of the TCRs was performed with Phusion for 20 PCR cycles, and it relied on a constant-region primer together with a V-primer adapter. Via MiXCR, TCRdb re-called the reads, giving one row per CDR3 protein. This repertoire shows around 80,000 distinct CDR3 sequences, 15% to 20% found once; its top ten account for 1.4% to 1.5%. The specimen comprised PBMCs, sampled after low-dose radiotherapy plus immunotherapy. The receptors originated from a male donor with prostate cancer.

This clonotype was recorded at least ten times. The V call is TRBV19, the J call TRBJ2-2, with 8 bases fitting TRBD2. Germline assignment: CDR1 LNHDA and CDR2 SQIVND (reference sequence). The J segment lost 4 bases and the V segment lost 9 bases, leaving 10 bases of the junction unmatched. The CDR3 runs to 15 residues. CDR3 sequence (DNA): TGTGCCAGCTCTACTAGCGGAGCGGTCACCGGGGAGCTGTTTTTT. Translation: CASSTSGAVTGELFF.

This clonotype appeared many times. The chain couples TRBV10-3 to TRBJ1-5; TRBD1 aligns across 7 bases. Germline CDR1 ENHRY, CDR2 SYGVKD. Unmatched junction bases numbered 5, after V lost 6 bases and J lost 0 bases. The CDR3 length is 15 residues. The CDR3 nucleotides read TGTGCCATCAGCAGGGGGATCTATAGCAATCAGCCCCAGCATTTT. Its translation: CAISRGIYSNQPQHF.

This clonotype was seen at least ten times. The CDR3 is CASSGQGRQPQHF. The CDR3 DNA is TGTGCCAGCAGCGGACAGGGACGGCAGCCCCAGCATTTT. The gene calls are TRBV7-2 and TRBJ1-5, with 8 bases that match TRBD1. Germline V gene lookup returns CDR1 SGHTA and CDR2 FQGNSA. Trimming removed 5 bases from V and 7 bases from J; junction bases left unmatched: 4. This CDR3 is built from 13 residues.

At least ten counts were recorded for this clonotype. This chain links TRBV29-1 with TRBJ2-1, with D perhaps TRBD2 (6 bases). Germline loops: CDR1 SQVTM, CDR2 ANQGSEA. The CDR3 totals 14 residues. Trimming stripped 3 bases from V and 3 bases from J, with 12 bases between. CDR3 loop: CSVDTGVVYNEQFF. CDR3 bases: TGCAGCGTTGATACGGGAGTGGTCTACAATGAGCAGTTCTTC.

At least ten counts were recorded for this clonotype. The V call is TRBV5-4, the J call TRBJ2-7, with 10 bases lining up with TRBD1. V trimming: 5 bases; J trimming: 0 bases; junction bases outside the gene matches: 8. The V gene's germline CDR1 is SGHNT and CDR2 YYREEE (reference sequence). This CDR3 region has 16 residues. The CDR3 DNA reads TGTGCCAGCAGTCAAGATCGGGACAGGGGCTCCTACGAGCAGTACTTC. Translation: CASSQDRDRGSYEQYF.

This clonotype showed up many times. The CDR3 sequence is CSVRFDRGNEQFF. The DNA for the CDR3 is TGCAGCGTCCGTTTTGACAGGGGGAATGAGCAGTTCTTC. The V call is TRBV29-1, the J call TRBJ2-1; 9 nucleotides line up with TRBD1. The V and J ends lost 6 bases and 7 bases, in that order; junction bases with no gene match: 7. Germline CDR1 and CDR2: SQVTM and ANQGSEA. The CDR3 covers 13 residues.

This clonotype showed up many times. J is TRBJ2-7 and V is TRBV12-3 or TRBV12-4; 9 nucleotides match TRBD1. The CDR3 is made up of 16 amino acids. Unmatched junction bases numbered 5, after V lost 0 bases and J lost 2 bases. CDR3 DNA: TGTGCCAGCAGTTTAGCCGGGACAGGGTTAGCCTACGAGCAGTACTTC. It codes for CASSLAGTGLAYEQYF.

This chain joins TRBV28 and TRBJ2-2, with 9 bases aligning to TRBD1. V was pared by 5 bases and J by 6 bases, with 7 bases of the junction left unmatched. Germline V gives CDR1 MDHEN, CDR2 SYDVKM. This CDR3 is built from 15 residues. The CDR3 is CASSIEGQGAGELFF. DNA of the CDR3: TGTGCCAGCAGTATCGAGGGACAGGGCGCCGGGGAGCTGTTTTTT. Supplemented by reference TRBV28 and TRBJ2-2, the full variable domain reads DVKVTQSSRYLVKRTGEKVFLECVQDMDHENMFWYRQDPGLGLRLIYFSYDVKMKEKGDIPEGYSVSREKKERFSLILESASTNQTSMYLCASSIEGQGAGELFFGEGSRLTVL.

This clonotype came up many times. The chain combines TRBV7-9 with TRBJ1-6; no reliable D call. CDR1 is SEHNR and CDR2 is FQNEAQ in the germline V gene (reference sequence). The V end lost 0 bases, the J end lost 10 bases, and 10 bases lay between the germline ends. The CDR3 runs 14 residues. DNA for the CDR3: TGTGCCAGCAGCTTAGCACAGCCGGGGTCACCCCTCCACTTT. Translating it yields CASSLAQPGSPLHF.

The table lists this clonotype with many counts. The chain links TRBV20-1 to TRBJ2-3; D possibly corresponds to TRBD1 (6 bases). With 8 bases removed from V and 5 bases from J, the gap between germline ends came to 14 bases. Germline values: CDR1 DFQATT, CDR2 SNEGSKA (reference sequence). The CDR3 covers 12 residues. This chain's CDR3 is CSPYRRGDTQYF. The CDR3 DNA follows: TGCAGTCCCTACCGCAGGGGAGATACGCAGTATTTT.

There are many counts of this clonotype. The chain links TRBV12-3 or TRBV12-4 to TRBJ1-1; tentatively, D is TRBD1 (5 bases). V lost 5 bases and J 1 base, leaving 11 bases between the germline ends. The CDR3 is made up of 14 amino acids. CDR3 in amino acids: CASSLQGQNTEAFF. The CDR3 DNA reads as TGTGCCAGCAGTCTCCAGGGCCAGAACACTGAAGCTTTCTTT.

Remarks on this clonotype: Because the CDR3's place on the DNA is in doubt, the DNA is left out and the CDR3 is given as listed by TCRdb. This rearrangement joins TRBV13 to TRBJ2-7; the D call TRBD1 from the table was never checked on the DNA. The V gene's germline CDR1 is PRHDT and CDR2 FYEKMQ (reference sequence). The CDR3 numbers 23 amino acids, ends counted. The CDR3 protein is CASTNQTSMYLCASLGQGAEQYF.

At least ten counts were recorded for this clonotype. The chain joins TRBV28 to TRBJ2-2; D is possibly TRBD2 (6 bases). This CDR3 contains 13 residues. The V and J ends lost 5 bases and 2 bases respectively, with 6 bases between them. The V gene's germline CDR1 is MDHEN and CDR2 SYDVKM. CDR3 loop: CASSGTNTGELFF. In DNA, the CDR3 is TGTGCCAGCAGTGGGACTAACACCGGGGAGCTGTTTTTT.

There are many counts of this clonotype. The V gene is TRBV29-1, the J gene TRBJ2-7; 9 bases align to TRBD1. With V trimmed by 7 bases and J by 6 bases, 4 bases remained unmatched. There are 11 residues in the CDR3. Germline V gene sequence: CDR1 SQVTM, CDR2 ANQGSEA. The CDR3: CSGKTGGEQYF. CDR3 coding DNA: TGCAGCGGCAAGACAGGGGGCGAGCAGTACTTC.

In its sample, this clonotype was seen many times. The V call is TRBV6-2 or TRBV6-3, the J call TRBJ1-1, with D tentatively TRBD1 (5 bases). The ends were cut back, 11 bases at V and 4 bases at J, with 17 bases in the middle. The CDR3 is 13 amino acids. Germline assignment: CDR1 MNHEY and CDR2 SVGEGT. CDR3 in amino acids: CAVTGGIGTEAFF. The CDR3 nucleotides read TGTGCCGTGACCGGGGGGATTGGCACTGAAGCTTTCTTT.

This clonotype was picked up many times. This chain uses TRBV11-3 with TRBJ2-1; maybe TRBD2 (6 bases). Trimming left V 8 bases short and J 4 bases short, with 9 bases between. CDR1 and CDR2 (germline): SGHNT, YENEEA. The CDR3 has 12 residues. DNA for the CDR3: TGTGCCAGCGGGACTCGGTACAATGAGCAGTTCTTC. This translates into CASGTRYNEQFF.

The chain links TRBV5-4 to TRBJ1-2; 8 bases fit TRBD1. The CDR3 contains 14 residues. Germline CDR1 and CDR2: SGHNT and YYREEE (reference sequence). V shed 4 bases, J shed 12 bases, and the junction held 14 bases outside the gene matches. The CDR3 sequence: CASSPPGWTGRDTF. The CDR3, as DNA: TGTGCCAGCAGCCCCCCCGGTTGGACAGGGAGGGACACCTTC.

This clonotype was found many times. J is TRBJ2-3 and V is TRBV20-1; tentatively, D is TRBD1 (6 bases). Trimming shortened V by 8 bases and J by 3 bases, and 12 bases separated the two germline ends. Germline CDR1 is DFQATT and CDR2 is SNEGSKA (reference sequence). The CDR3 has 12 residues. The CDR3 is CSQGWGTDTQYF. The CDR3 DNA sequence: TGCAGTCAGGGGTGGGGGACAGATACGCAGTATTTT.

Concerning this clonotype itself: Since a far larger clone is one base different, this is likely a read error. CDR3 sequence (DNA): TGTGCCAGCACGACTTACCCGAAAGAAGGCCAGCGGGGAACCTACAATGAGCAGTACTTC. Its protein product is CASTTYPKEGQRGTYNEQYF. The rearrangement uses TRBV26 and TRBJ2-5; the D call in the table, TRBD2, was not verified against the DNA. TRBV26 is a documented pseudogene. The CDR3 has 20 amino acids.

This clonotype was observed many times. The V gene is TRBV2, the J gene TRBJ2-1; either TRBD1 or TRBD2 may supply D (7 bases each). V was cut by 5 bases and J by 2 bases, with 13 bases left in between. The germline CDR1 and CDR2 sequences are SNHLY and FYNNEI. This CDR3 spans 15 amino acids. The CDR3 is CASSPQGGAYNEQFF. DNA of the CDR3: TGTGCCAGCAGTCCCCAGGGGGGGGCCTACAATGAGCAGTTCTTC.

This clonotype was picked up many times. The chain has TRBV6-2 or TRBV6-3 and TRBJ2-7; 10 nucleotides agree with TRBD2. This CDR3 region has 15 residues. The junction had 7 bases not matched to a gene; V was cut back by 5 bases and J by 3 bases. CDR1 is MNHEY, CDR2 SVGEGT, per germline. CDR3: CASSERTSGLYEQYF. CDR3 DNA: TGTGCCAGCAGTGAACGGACTAGCGGTCTCTACGAGCAGTACTTC.